This passage covers 22 T cell receptor beta chains from one sample sequenced in a study of PD-1 blockade in classical Hodgkin lymphoma. This sample's time point: cycle 4 day 1 (C4D1), after 6 weeks of nivolumab. Relapses following autologous stem cell transplantation were seen in all patients, with brentuximab vedotin exposure varying. TCRdb's copy holds only in-frame clones and misses some; the assay was immunoSEQ multiplex PCR. The data hold more than 15,000 clones, with about 83% observed a single time. The sequencing here drew on peripheral blood mononuclear cells (PBMCs), taken before the fourth cycle of nivolumab. These receptor sequences come from a human donor with classical Hodgkin lymphoma.

V and J are TRBV7-2 and TRBJ1-2; D perhaps matches TRBD1 (5 bases). The CDR3 is 15 amino acids. Germline V gives CDR1 SGHTA, CDR2 FQGNSA. V was clipped by 1 base and J by 4 bases, with 13 bases between them. CDR3 nucleotides: TGTGCCAGCAGCTTAGGACGGGGGGTCAGCTATGGCTACACCTTC. Protein product: CASSLGRGVSYGYTF.

The chain uses TRBV6-6 and TRBJ2-3; TRBD2 matches at 7 bases. The germline V gene has CDR1 MNHNY and CDR2 SVGAGI (reference sequence). Trimming removed 6 bases from V and 2 bases from J; junction bases left unmatched: 11. This CDR3 region has 16 residues. CDR3 nucleotide sequence: TGTGCCAGCAGAACACTTCGGGGGGAAACCACAGATACGCAGTATTTT. Translating gives CASRTLRGETTDTQYF.

The chain links TRBV21-1 to TRBJ2-2. TRBV21-1 is tagged as a pseudogene. The CDR3 totals 22 residues. The CDR3 loop is CASSKKGYLTFGTITLTGELFF. The CDR3 DNA is TGTGCCAGCAGCAAGAAAGGGTATCTTACTTTTGGGACCATAACCCTCACCGGGGAGCTGTTTTTT.

The V call is TRBV6-7, the J call TRBJ2-7, with 10 bases that match TRBD2. TRBV6-7 is an ORF; its function is uncertain. CDR3 length: 17 residues. Trimming at V came to 5 bases and at J to 2 bases, leaving 12 bases not matched to a gene. DNA for the CDR3: TGTGCCAGCAGTAGCAATAACCGGACTAGCGGCGCCTACGAGCAGTACTTC. It yields the protein CASSSNNRTSGAYEQYF.

This clone was observed a few times. This chain connects TRBV5-4 to TRBJ2-4; D perhaps matches TRBD1 (6 bases). There are 17 residues in the CDR3. V was trimmed by 3 bases and J by 7 bases, leaving 23 bases between them. The germline V gene has CDR1 SGHNT and CDR2 YYREEE (reference sequence). Here the CDR3 DNA reads TGTGCCAGCAGCTCCAATTCAGCAGGGGAAGGGTGGAACATTCAGTACTTC. Protein: CASSSNSAGEGWNIQYF.

CDR3 amino acids: CASSQDGQGITEAFF. CDR3 DNA: TGTGCCAGCAGCCAGGACGGACAGGGGATCACTGAAGCTTTCTTT. This rearrangement joins TRBV4-2 to TRBJ1-1; 9 bases match TRBD1. V gave up 3 bases and J gave up 4 bases; unmatched junction bases: 6. Looked up from germline, CDR1 is LGHNA and CDR2 is YNFKEQ. The CDR3 has 15 amino acids.

The V call is TRBV7-9, the J call TRBJ1-1, with unresolved D. The CDR3 runs to 11 residues. CDR1 is SEHNR, CDR2 FQNEAQ, per germline (reference sequence). The V and J ends lost 3 bases and 5 bases respectively, with 4 bases between them. The CDR3, as DNA: TGTGCCAGCAGCTTTTTGACTGAAGCTTTCTTT. This codes for CASSFLTEAFF.

The V gene is TRBV5-1, the J gene TRBJ1-4; D is ambiguous. Between the trimmed V and J ends, which lost 4 bases and 3 bases, there was a span of 13 bases. The CDR3 covers 15 residues. Germline assignment: CDR1 SGHRS and CDR2 YFSETQ. CDR3: CASSGARGANEKLFF. The CDR3 nucleotides read TGCGCCAGCAGCGGAGCACGCGGGGCTAATGAAAAACTGTTTTTT.

The chain links TRBV7-9 to TRBJ2-3, with D hard to call. The CDR3 is made up of 14 amino acids. Germline values: CDR1 SEHNR, CDR2 FQNEAQ (reference sequence). With 1 base removed from V and 7 bases from J, the gap between germline ends came to 12 bases. CDR3 protein: CASSLEGVGYTQYF. The DNA for the CDR3 is TGTGCCAGCAGCTTAGAGGGCGTGGGTTATACGCAGTATTTT. Drawing the rest from reference TRBV7-9 and TRBJ2-3, the complete variable domain is DTGVSQNPRHKITKRGQNVTFRCDPISEHNRLYWYRQTLGQGPEFLTYFQNEAQLEKSRLLSDRFSAERPKGSFSTLEIQRTEQGDSAMYLCASSLEGVGYTQYFGPGTRLTVL.

The rearrangement links TRBV5-1 to TRBJ2-7; D remains unclear. Germline V gives CDR1 SGHRS, CDR2 YFSETQ. The CDR3 covers 13 residues. Between the trimmed V and J ends, which lost 0 bases and 4 bases, there was a span of 8 bases. CDR3 in DNA: TGCGCCAGCAGCTTGGCGGACGGGTACGAGCAGTACTTC. Translated: CASSLADGYEQYF.

The CDR3 region is CASSLLTGSTEAFF. The CDR3 DNA is TGTGCCAGCAGCCTACTGACAGGGAGTACTGAAGCTTTCTTT. The chain joins TRBV7-9 to TRBJ1-1; 7 nucleotides align to TRBD1. Germline V gene data show CDR1 as SEHNR and CDR2 as FQNEAQ (reference sequence). This CDR3 has 14 amino acids. With 5 bases clipped from V and 5 bases from J, the junction kept 8 bases outside the gene matches.

This chain joins TRBV30 and TRBJ1-1; a weak D match, TRBD1 (5 bases). Trimming stripped 3 bases from V and 4 bases from J, with 15 bases between. Germline V lookup: CDR1 GTSNPN, CDR2 SVGIG (reference sequence). The CDR3 is 14 amino acids. CDR3 sequence: CAWRETGTLTEAFF. The DNA of the CDR3 is TGTGCCTGGAGGGAAACCGGGACCCTCACTGAAGCTTTCTTT.

V gene TRBV9 combines with J gene TRBJ1-6; D is undetermined. Per germline, CDR1 SGDLS and CDR2 YYNGEE. This CDR3 is built from 14 residues. Deletions cut 0 bases from V and 6 bases from J, with 7 bases between. CDR3 DNA sequence: TGTGCCAGCAGCGTAGCTACCACTAATTCACCCCTCCACTTT. Translation gives CASSVATTNSPLHF.

This clone appeared a single time. Written as DNA, the CDR3 is TGTGCCAGCAGTGAACGCCCAGGACAGGGGACCAATGAGCAGTTCTTC. Its translation: CASSERPGQGTNEQFF. The chain employs TRBV2 and TRBJ2-1; 9 bases match TRBD1. V lost 2 bases and J lost 6; bases outside the gene matches: 8. The germline V gene encodes CDR1 SNHLY and CDR2 FYNNEI. This CDR3 comprises 16 residues. Supplemented by reference TRBV2 and TRBJ2-1, the full variable domain reads EPEVTQTPSHQVTQMGQEVILRCVPISNHLYFYWYRQILGQKVEFLVSFYNNEISEKSEIFDDQFSVERPDGSNFTLKIRSTKLEDSAMYFCASSERPGQGTNEQFFGPGTRLTVL.

This chain connects TRBV5-5 to TRBJ2-2; TRBD2 matches at 7 bases. This CDR3 contains 14 residues. Unmatched junction bases numbered 0, after V lost 0 bases and J lost 4 bases. Germline V gene data show CDR1 as SGHKS and CDR2 as YYEKEE (reference sequence). CDR3 sequence: CASSLGLATGELFF. The CDR3 bases are TGTGCCAGCAGCTTGGGACTAGCCACCGGGGAGCTGTTTTTT.

The chain combines TRBV4-2 with TRBJ2-1; weak D call: TRBD2 (5 bases). The CDR3 spans 15 residues. Trimming removed 2 bases at V and 1 base at J, with 9 bases between. Germline-derived CDR1 and CDR2 are LGHNA and YNFKEQ. The DNA for the CDR3 is TGTGCCAGCAGCCAAAGCGGTTCTTCCTACAATGAGCAGTTCTTC. Protein product: CASSQSGSSYNEQFF.

The CDR3 spells CASSSTGNNEKLFF. The CDR3 DNA is TGCGCCAGCAGCTCGACAGGGAATAATGAAAAACTGTTTTTT. This chain joins TRBV5-1 and TRBJ1-4, with TRBD1 matching over 7 bases. The germline V gene encodes CDR1 SGHRS and CDR2 YFSETQ. This CDR3 has 14 residues. Trimming took 3 bases from V and 4 from J; bases not matched to a gene: 3.

This clone came up once. V is TRBV7-8 and J is TRBJ1-1, with TRBD1 as a possible D gene (5 bases). The length of the CDR3 is 15 residues. Germline CDR1 SGHVS, CDR2 FQNEAQ. Trimming took off 3 bases at V and 0 bases at J, with 11 bases between the two ends. This chain's CDR3 is CASSFGGGLNTEAFF. The CDR3 nucleotides are TGTGCCAGCAGCTTTGGTGGGGGGTTGAACACTGAAGCTTTCTTT.

For the CDR3, the DNA is TGCGCCAGCAGCCCCGGACTGAGCTCTGGAAACACCATATATTTT. Protein sequence: CASSPGLSSGNTIYF. The rearrangement uses TRBV5-1 and TRBJ1-3; D remains unclear. Germline CDR1 reads SGHRS; CDR2 reads YFSETQ. Trimming shortened V by 4 bases and J by 0 bases, and 11 bases separated the two germline ends. The CDR3 sequence is 15 residues long. Full variable domain (rest looked up from reference TRBV5-1 and TRBJ1-3): KAGVTQTPRYLIKTRGQQVTLSCSPISGHRSVSWYQQTPGQGLQFLFEYFSETQRNKGNFPGRFSGRQFSNSRSEMNVSTLELGDSALYLCASSPGLSSGNTIYFGEGSWLTVV.

This clone was seen more than once but under ten times. The CDR3 protein is CASSLAPLSGANVLTF. The CDR3 DNA follows: TGCGCCAGCAGCTTAGCACCGCTCTCTGGGGCCAACGTCCTGACTTTC. V usage is TRBV5-1 and J usage is TRBJ2-6, with unresolved D. V was pared by 2 bases and J by 0 bases, with 9 bases between. There are 16 residues in the CDR3. CDR1 and CDR2 (germline): SGHRS, YFSETQ.

V and J are TRBV5-5 and TRBJ2-7; D might be TRBD1 or TRBD2, each matching 6 bases. The germline V gene has CDR1 SGHKS and CDR2 YYEKEE (reference sequence). The CDR3 totals 15 residues. The V end lost 1 base, the J end lost 4 bases, and 15 bases lay between the germline ends. CDR3 loop: CASSLSGGPSYEQYF. Written as DNA, the CDR3 is TGTGCCAGCAGCTTGAGTGGGGGGCCTTCGTACGAGCAGTACTTC.

V is TRBV6-8 and J is TRBJ1-1; D is unclear. V gave up 5 bases and J gave up 4 bases, with 20 bases separating them. The CDR3 sequence is 16 residues long. Per the germline V gene, CDR1 is MNHGY and CDR2 is SAAAGT. CDR3 region: CASSTTRRRALTEAFF. The DNA of the CDR3 is TGTGCCAGCAGTACTACAAGACGAAGGGCGCTCACTGAAGCTTTCTTT.